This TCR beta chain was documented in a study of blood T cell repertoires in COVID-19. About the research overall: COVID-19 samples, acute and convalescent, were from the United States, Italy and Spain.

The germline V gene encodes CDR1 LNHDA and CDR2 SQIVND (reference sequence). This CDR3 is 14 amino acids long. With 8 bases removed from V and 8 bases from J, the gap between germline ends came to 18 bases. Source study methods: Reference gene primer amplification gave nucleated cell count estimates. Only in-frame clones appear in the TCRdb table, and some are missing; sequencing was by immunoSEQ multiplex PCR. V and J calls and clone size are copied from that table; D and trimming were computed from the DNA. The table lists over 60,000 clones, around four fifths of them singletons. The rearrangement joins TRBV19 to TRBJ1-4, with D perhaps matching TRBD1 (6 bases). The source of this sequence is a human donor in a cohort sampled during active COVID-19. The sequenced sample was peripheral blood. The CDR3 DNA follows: TGTGCCAGTGGGGGCGACAATCCTGGGGAAAAACTGTTTTTT. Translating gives CASGGDNPGEKLFF.